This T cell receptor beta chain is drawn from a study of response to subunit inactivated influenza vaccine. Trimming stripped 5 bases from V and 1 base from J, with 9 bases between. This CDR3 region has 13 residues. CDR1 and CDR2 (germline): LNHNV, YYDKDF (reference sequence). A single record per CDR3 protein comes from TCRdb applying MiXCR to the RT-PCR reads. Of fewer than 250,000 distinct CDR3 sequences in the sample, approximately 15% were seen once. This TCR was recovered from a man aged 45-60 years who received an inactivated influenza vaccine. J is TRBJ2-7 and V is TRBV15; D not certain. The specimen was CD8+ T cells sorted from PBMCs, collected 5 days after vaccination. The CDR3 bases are TGTGCCACCAGCTGGACCGGATCCTACGAGCAGTACTTC. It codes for CATSWTGSYEQYF.